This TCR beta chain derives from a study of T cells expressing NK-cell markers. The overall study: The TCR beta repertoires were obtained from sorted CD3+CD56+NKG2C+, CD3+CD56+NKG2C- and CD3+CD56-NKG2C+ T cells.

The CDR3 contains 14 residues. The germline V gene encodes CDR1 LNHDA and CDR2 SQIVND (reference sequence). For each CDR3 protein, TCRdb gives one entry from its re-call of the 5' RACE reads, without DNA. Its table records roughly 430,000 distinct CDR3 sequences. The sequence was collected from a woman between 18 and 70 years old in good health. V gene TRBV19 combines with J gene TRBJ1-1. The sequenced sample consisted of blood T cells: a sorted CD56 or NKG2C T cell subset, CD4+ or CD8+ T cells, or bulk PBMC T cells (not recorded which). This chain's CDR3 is CASKGSPLNTEAFF.